The entry that follows covers one T cell receptor (beta chain) sequence. Its specificity is not known. Produced via immunoSEQ multiplex PCR; TCRdb's table is partial and in-frame only. The repertoire holds approximately 57,000 clones, with approximately 84% as singletons. This entry belongs to a study of radiotherapy plus CTLA-4 blockade in lung cancer. Germline CDR1 is SGHRS and CDR2 is YFSETQ. With 3 bases removed from V and 3 bases from J, the gap between germline ends came to 12 bases. The CDR3 runs to 15 residues. Study-level results: The authors reported that early blood T cell clone dynamics, with interferon-beta, best predicted response.

Sequenced here: peripheral blood, sampled from a patient treated with radiotherapy plus ipilimumab. The chain carries TRBV5-1 and TRBJ2-2; TRBD2 is a possible D gene (6 bases). The origin of this receptor is a human donor with non-small cell lung cancer whose response to radiotherapy plus ipilimumab could not be evaluated. CDR3 in amino acids: CASSWQGGDTGELFF. In DNA form, the CDR3 reads TGCGCCAGCAGCTGGCAGGGAGGCGACACCGGGGAGCTGTTTTTT.